Listed here are 28 T cell receptor beta chains from one sample, sequenced in a study of PD-1 blockade in mismatch repair-deficient tumors. Using immunoSEQ multiplex PCR, the repertoire was profiled, and TCRdb retains in-frame clones only, with some absent. The sample lists 120,000 or so clones; 88% were seen once. This specimen was peripheral blood, taken approximately 72 weeks after starting pembrolizumab. The receptor set was obtained from an adult with mismatch repair-deficient cancer.

Written as DNA, the CDR3 is TGTGCCAGCAGCGTAGACGGTAGGAGGACCAACAATGAGCAGTTCTTC. Its protein is CASSVDGRRTNNEQFF. This rearrangement joins TRBV9 to TRBJ2-1; possibly TRBD2 for D (5 bases). This CDR3 is 16 amino acids long. Germline CDR1 is SGDLS and CDR2 is YYNGEE. V lost 0 bases and J lost 5, with 15 bases in between.

V and J are TRBV5-6 and TRBJ1-2; D possibly corresponds to TRBD1 (6 bases). The CDR3 covers 13 residues. The V gene's germline CDR1 is SGHDT and CDR2 YYEEEE. V lost 2 bases to trimming and J lost 7 bases, with 12 bases between them. CDR3 protein: CASSFFGGPGYTF. CDR3 DNA: TGTGCCAGCAGCTTTTTTGGGGGGCCTGGCTACACCTTC.

The chain joins TRBV9 to TRBJ2-7; the D call may be TRBD1 or TRBD2 (5 bases each). V gave up 0 bases and J gave up 3 bases, with 13 bases separating them. Germline V gives CDR1 SGDLS, CDR2 YYNGEE. The CDR3 runs 15 residues. CDR3 sequence (DNA): TGTGCCAGCAGCGTAGGTGGGACCGATGGCTACGAGCAGTACTTC. Protein sequence: CASSVGGTDGYEQYF.

The CDR3 loop reads CSVGTGAREQYF. CDR3 DNA: TGCAGCGTTGGGACAGGTGCTAGGGAGCAGTACTTC. V usage is TRBV29-1 and J usage is TRBJ2-7; 7 bases are shared with TRBD1. Germline CDR1 SQVTM, CDR2 ANQGSEA. The V gene end was trimmed by 4 bases and the J gene end by 7 bases; junction bases not matched to a gene: 7. The CDR3 sequence is 12 residues long.

V and J are TRBV5-6 and TRBJ2-2, with D tentatively TRBD2 (5 bases). From germline, CDR1 is SGHDT and CDR2 YYEEEE. V was pared by 4 bases and J by 3 bases, with 16 bases between. The CDR3 contains 16 residues. The CDR3 sequence is CASSPSWSGYTGELFF. CDR3 sequence (DNA): TGTGCCAGCAGCCCGTCCTGGTCGGGGTACACCGGGGAGCTGTTTTTT.

The V call is TRBV27, the J call TRBJ1-2; tentative D call: TRBD1 (5 bases). The germline gives CDR1 MNHEY, CDR2 SMNVEV (reference sequence). V lost 2 bases, J lost 7 bases, and 17 bases lay in between. The CDR3 sequence is 15 residues long. The CDR3 region has the DNA TGTGCCAGCAGTTTAGGAAGAGGGGACGGGGGTGGCTACACCTTC. Translating it yields CASSLGRGDGGGYTF.

The chain is built from TRBV14 and TRBJ2-4; 7 bases fit TRBD1. Germline V gives CDR1 SGHDN, CDR2 FVKESK. CDR3 length: 19 amino acids. Germline trimming cut 0 bases from V and 1 base from J; bases unmatched to any gene: 12. This chain's CDR3 is CASSQDVSLQGMAKNIQYF. The CDR3 DNA reads TGTGCCAGCAGCCAAGATGTGAGCTTACAGGGGATGGCCAAAAACATTCAGTACTTC.

The chain uses TRBV7-2 and TRBJ2-3; the match to TRBD2 covers 7 bases. The CDR3 contains 14 residues. Germline lookup yields CDR1 SGHTA and CDR2 FQGNSA. V was clipped by 5 bases and J by 3 bases; unmatched bases: 5. CDR3 sequence: CASSQLASTDTQYF. The DNA of the CDR3 is TGTGCCAGCAGCCAACTAGCGTCAACAGATACGCAGTATTTT.

The chain employs TRBV7-6 and TRBJ2-2; D is undetermined. The germline V gene has CDR1 SGHVS and CDR2 FNYEAQ. The V end was cut by 0 bases, the J end by 1 base, with 6 bases between. This CDR3 has 15 residues. CDR3 protein: CASSLARLNTGELFF. The CDR3 DNA reads as TGTGCCAGCAGCTTAGCACGATTGAACACCGGGGAGCTGTTTTTT.

The genes are TRBV11-3 and TRBJ1-1; D ambiguous. With 0 bases removed from V and 1 base from J, the gap between germline ends came to 3 bases. CDR1 is SGHNT and CDR2 is YENEEA in the germline V gene. This CDR3 is built from 13 residues. The CDR3 here is CASSLDSNTEAFF. DNA of the CDR3: TGTGCCAGCAGCTTAGACTCGAACACTGAAGCTTTCTTT.

This sequence joins TRBV5-6 and TRBJ2-3; 9 nucleotides agree with TRBD2. The junction had 6 bases not matched to a gene; V was cut back by 1 base and J by 3 bases. Germline CDR1 is SGHDT and CDR2 is YYEEEE. The CDR3 has 16 residues. The CDR3 sequence is CASSLIGLARTDTQYF. CDR3 in DNA: TGTGCCAGCAGCTTGATCGGACTAGCGAGGACAGATACGCAGTATTTT.

The J gene is TRBJ2-1, the V gene TRBV7-9; 11 nucleotides line up with TRBD2. V trimming: 7 bases; J trimming: 6 bases; junction bases outside the gene matches: 5. The CDR3 covers 14 residues. The germline CDR1 and CDR2 sequences are SEHNR and FQNEAQ (reference sequence). In nucleotides, the CDR3 is TGTGCCAGCACGCTAGCGGGAGGTATCAATGAGCAGTTCTTC. This encodes CASTLAGGINEQFF.

This rearrangement joins TRBV5-4 to TRBJ2-7; 9 bases are shared with TRBD1. The CDR3 contains 16 residues. V gave up 2 bases and J gave up 3 bases; unmatched junction bases: 9. Looked up from germline, CDR1 is SGHNT and CDR2 is YYREEE (reference sequence). DNA for the CDR3: TGTGCCAGCAGCTTAGATACAGGGGGCAACTTCTACGAGCAGTACTTC. Translation: CASSLDTGGNFYEQYF.

The J gene is TRBJ2-1, the V gene TRBV11-1; possibly TRBD2 for D (5 bases). V lost 1 base and J lost 8, with 9 bases in between. The CDR3 spans 13 residues. From germline, CDR1 is SGHAT and CDR2 FQDESV (reference sequence). This chain's CDR3 is CASSLGWGDEQFF. The CDR3 DNA sequence: TGTGCCAGCAGCTTAGGGTGGGGAGATGAGCAGTTCTTC.

This chain links TRBV9 with TRBJ2-7, with D possibly being TRBD1 (5 bases). V lost 0 bases to trimming and J lost 3 bases, with 10 bases between them. The CDR3 is 14 amino acids. Germline V gene lookup returns CDR1 SGDLS and CDR2 YYNGEE. The CDR3: CASSVGGAGYEQYF. CDR3 DNA sequence: TGTGCCAGCAGCGTAGGTGGGGCAGGCTACGAGCAGTACTTC.

The J gene is TRBJ2-2, the V gene TRBV11-2; D may be TRBD1 (6 bases). V lost 3 bases to trimming and J lost 1 base, with 12 bases between them. CDR1 is SGHAT, CDR2 FQNNGV, per germline. CDR3 size: 16 residues. CDR3 sequence (DNA): TGTGCCAGCAGCTTTTATCAGGGGAAGAACACCGGGGAGCTGTTTTTT. Its translation is CASSFYQGKNTGELFF.

The V call is TRBV7-9, the J call TRBJ2-7; D unresolved. CDR3 length: 14 residues. Germline V gene lookup returns CDR1 SEHNR and CDR2 FQNEAQ (reference sequence). The V gene lost 6 bases and the J gene lost 0 bases, with 12 bases spanning the gap. CDR3 DNA: TGTGCCAGCAGTCTAAACGGAAACTCCTACGAGCAGTACTTC. Translation: CASSLNGNSYEQYF.

The chain uses TRBV15 and TRBJ2-2; 8 bases line up with TRBD2. Trimming cost V 6 bases and J 4 bases; bases outside gene matches: 7. Germline V gene data show CDR1 as LNHNV and CDR2 as YYDKDF (reference sequence). The CDR3 has 15 amino acids. The CDR3 region has the DNA TGTGCCACCAGGCGTGCGGGAGGTCGCACCGGGGAGCTGTTTTTT. Translating it yields CATRRAGGRTGELFF.

The gene calls are TRBV28 and TRBJ1-4, with D uncertain. The CDR3 is 12 amino acids. With 3 bases removed from V and 7 bases from J, the gap between germline ends came to 6 bases. Per the germline V gene, CDR1 is MDHEN and CDR2 is SYDVKM. The DNA of the CDR3 is TGTGCCAGCAGTTTCATGCGTGAAAAACTGTTTTTT. Protein: CASSFMREKLFF.

This chain uses TRBV11-2 with TRBJ2-7; TRBD2 matches at 7 bases. The CDR3 runs to 16 residues. V lost 0 bases and J lost 3; bases outside the gene matches: 8. The germline V gene has CDR1 SGHAT and CDR2 FQNNGV. Here the CDR3 reads CASSLESGLGSYEQYF. The CDR3 DNA reads TGTGCCAGCAGCTTAGAATCAGGACTAGGCAGCTACGAGCAGTACTTC.

The CDR3 bases are TGTGCCAGCAGTTCCTTCGCTGGGACAGGGGTAAGCGAGCAGTACTTC. Its protein is CASSSFAGTGVSEQYF. V is TRBV28 and J is TRBJ2-7, with TRBD1 matching over 10 bases. J was trimmed by 6 bases and V by 4 bases; bases with no gene match: 12. CDR1 is MDHEN, CDR2 SYDVKM, per germline. This CDR3 contains 16 residues.

The chain has TRBV28 and TRBJ1-5, with 9 bases fitting TRBD1. CDR1 and CDR2 (germline): MDHEN, SYDVKM. This CDR3 has 16 amino acids. The V gene end was trimmed by 4 bases and the J gene end by 6 bases; junction bases not matched to a gene: 10. CDR3 nucleotide sequence: TGTGCCAGCAGTTCCCGGACAGGGGTGTTATTTCAGCCCCAGCATTTT. It codes for CASSSRTGVLFQPQHF.

The rearrangement uses TRBV4-1 and TRBJ2-1, with 12 bases matching TRBD2. The CDR3 length is 16 residues. Germline CDR1 is MGHRA and CDR2 is YSYEKL. The V segment lost 1 base and the J segment 7 bases; nucleotides outside the gene matches: 5. CDR3 sequence reads: CASSQGLAGVINEQFF. The CDR3 DNA reads TGCGCCAGCAGCCAAGGACTAGCGGGAGTCATAAATGAGCAGTTCTTC.

The rearrangement uses TRBV6-1 and TRBJ1-2, with 8 bases aligning to TRBD1. Germline V lookup: CDR1 MNHNS, CDR2 SASEGT. The V and J ends lost 0 bases and 4 bases, in that order; junction bases with no gene match: 7. The CDR3 runs to 16 residues. The chain's CDR3 is CASSEAPDRGFYGYTF. In DNA form, the CDR3 reads TGTGCCAGCAGTGAAGCGCCCGACAGGGGATTCTATGGCTACACCTTC.

This clone appeared a single time. This chain uses TRBV15 with TRBJ2-3; no firm D call. Trimming took off 6 bases at V and 8 bases at J, with 18 bases between the two ends. The CDR3 sequence is 14 residues long. Germline V CDR1 and CDR2: LNHNV, YYDKDF (reference sequence). Here the CDR3 reads CATRQSGSVITQYF. In DNA, the CDR3 is TGTGCCACCAGACAATCCGGGTCAGTAATTACGCAGTATTTT.

In this sample, this clone turned up a few times. This chain joins TRBV5-1 and TRBJ1-1; D might be TRBD1 (6 bases). The CDR3 extends over 15 amino acids. Trimming removed 2 bases from V and 0 bases from J, with 11 bases in between. From germline, CDR1 is SGHRS and CDR2 YFSETQ. CDR3 nucleotide sequence: TGCGCCAGCAGCTTTACAGGGACAATGAACACTGAAGCTTTCTTT. It yields the protein CASSFTGTMNTEAFF.

This chain links TRBV30 with TRBJ2-7; possible D gene TRBD1, 6 bases. CDR1 GTSNPN and CDR2 SVGIG come from the germline V gene (reference sequence). V lost 2 bases, J lost 2 bases, and 13 bases lay in between. The CDR3 sequence is 14 residues long. In DNA form, the CDR3 reads TGTGCCTGGAGTATAACAGGGTGGGCCTACGAGCAGTACTTC. Its translation is CAWSITGWAYEQYF. Together with reference TRBV30 and TRBJ2-7, the CDR3 gives the full variable domain: SQTIHQWPATLVQPVGSPLSLECTVEGTSNPNLYWYRQAAGRGLQLLFYSVGIGQISSEVPQNLSASRPQDRQFILSSKKLLLSDSGFYLCAWSITGWAYEQYFGPGTRLTVT.

This clone was seen a single time. This chain joins TRBV19 and TRBJ2-1, with 12 positions matching TRBD2. The ends lost 3 bases at V and 8 bases at J; junction bases unmatched: 5. CDR3 length: 15 amino acids. The V gene's germline CDR1 is LNHDA and CDR2 SQIVND (reference sequence). The CDR3 bases are TGTGCCAGTAGTATGCCGACTAGCGGGAGCGATGAGCAGTTCTTC. It specifies CASSMPTSGSDEQFF.